Below, 17 T cell receptor beta chains from the same sample are listed, as sequenced in a study of blood T cell repertoires in COVID-19. Sequencing was performed with immunoSEQ multiplex PCR; in TCRdb, only in-frame clones are kept and a portion is missing. Found here are just over 300,000 clones, around 90% of them singletons; the top ten hold more than 2%. The specimen was peripheral blood. These receptors originate from a man younger than 30 with active or convalescent COVID-19.

V gene TRBV5-1 combines with J gene TRBJ2-1; 8 nucleotides line up with TRBD2. Looked up from germline, CDR1 is SGHRS and CDR2 is YFSETQ. This CDR3 spans 16 amino acids. V lost 7 bases and J lost 3; bases outside the gene matches: 12. The CDR3 DNA reads as TGCGCCAGCGGTATGGAGCGGGGGCCCCTCTACAATGAGCAGTTCTTC. It encodes CASGMERGPLYNEQFF.

This clone occurred once. The V gene is TRBV5-1, the J gene TRBJ2-3; D is undetermined. CDR3 size: 15 residues. Trimming shortened V by 0 bases and J by 0 bases, and 8 bases separated the two germline ends. Germline loops: CDR1 SGHRS, CDR2 YFSETQ. CDR3 region: CASSLGTLSTDTQYF. The CDR3 nucleotides read TGCGCCAGCAGCTTGGGAACATTAAGCACAGATACGCAGTATTTT.

For the CDR3, the DNA is TGCGCCAGCAGCCAAGATCTGAGGGGGCGCGCCAAAAACATTCAGTACTTC. Translating gives CASSQDLRGRAKNIQYF. The V call is TRBV4-1, the J call TRBJ2-4; 7 bases align to TRBD1. In germline, CDR1 is MGHRA, CDR2 YSYEKL. The CDR3 covers 17 residues. V shed 0 bases and J 1 base; nucleotides not matched to a gene: 6.

The J gene is TRBJ1-1, the V gene TRBV10-3, with a possible D match to TRBD1 (6 bases). Trimming took 8 bases from V and 0 from J, leaving 7 bases between them. Germline CDR1 reads ENHRY; CDR2 reads SYGVKD. CDR3 length: 12 amino acids. CDR3 nucleotides: TGTGCCATCCGGGACATGAACACTGAAGCTTTCTTT. It specifies CAIRDMNTEAFF.

This clone was detected only a few times. The chain links TRBV10-3 to TRBJ2-7; TRBD2 matches 7 bases. Per the germline V gene, CDR1 is ENHRY and CDR2 is SYGVKD. Losses at the gene ends were 0 bases for V and 3 bases for J; bases not matched to a gene: 8. The CDR3 length is 16 residues. CDR3 coding DNA: TGTGCCATCAGTGAGTCCGGACTAGGCGAGCTCTACGAGCAGTACTTC. Its protein product is CAISESGLGELYEQYF.

With respect to this clone: Other DNA sequences in this sample translate to the same CDR3. The rearrangement joins TRBV5-1 to TRBJ1-1; tentative D call: TRBD1 (6 bases). Looked up from germline, CDR1 is SGHRS and CDR2 is YFSETQ. CDR3 length: 14 residues. V was trimmed by 0 bases and J by 4 bases, leaving 10 bases between them. The DNA of the CDR3 is TGCGCCAGCAGCTTGGGAACAGGGTTCACTGAAGCTTTCTTT. Translation: CASSLGTGFTEAFF.

The chain joins TRBV2 to TRBJ1-2; unclear D gene. Germline V gives CDR1 SNHLY, CDR2 FYNNEI. CDR3 length: 13 amino acids. V was clipped by 6 bases and J by 8 bases, with 16 bases between them. CDR3 in amino acids: CASRGYLTEGYTF. The CDR3 coding sequence is TGTGCCAGCAGGGGTTACTTGACGGAGGGCTACACCTTC.

By sample share, this clone is medium-sized (0.01 to 0.1%). This chain uses TRBV7-8 with TRBJ1-2, with D unclear. Germline-derived CDR1 and CDR2 are SGHVS and FQNEAQ. The V end was cut by 5 bases, the J end by 6 bases, with 16 bases between. This CDR3 has 14 residues. In nucleotides, the CDR3 is TGTGCCAGCAGCCAACGTGAGGGAGGGCATGGCTACACCTTC. It codes for CASSQREGGHGYTF. The complete variable domain, with remaining parts taken from reference TRBV7-8 and TRBJ1-2, reads GAGVSQSPRYKVAKRGQDVALRCDPISGHVSLFWYQQALGQGPEFLTYFQNEAQLDKSGLPSDRFFAERPEGSVSTLKIQRTQQEDSAVYLCASSQREGGHGYTFGSGTRLTVV.

The chain employs TRBV7-2 and TRBJ1-4; D call uncertain. Germline assignment: CDR1 SGHTA and CDR2 FQGNSA. Trimming stripped 2 bases from V and 4 bases from J, with 14 bases between. The CDR3 length is 16 residues. CDR3 residues: CASSLLQGLYNEKLFF. CDR3 bases: TGTGCCAGCAGCTTACTCCAAGGACTATATAATGAAAAACTGTTTTTT.

The CDR3 loop is CASSPSPGILYGYTF. The CDR3 region has the DNA TGTGCCAGCAGCCCCAGTCCAGGTATACTCTATGGCTACACCTTC. V gene TRBV9 combines with J gene TRBJ1-2; D remains unclear. The CDR3 is 15 amino acids. Germline loops: CDR1 SGDLS, CDR2 YYNGEE. V lost 4 bases and J 4 bases, leaving 17 bases between the germline ends. Supplemented by reference TRBV9 and TRBJ1-2, the full variable domain reads DSGVTQTPKHLITATGQRVTLRCSPRSGDLSVYWYQQSLDQGLQFLIQYYNGEERAKGNILERFSAQQFPDLHSELNLSSLELGDSALYFCASSPSPGILYGYTFGSGTRLTVV.

The J gene is TRBJ1-6, the V gene TRBV27; 8 positions agree with TRBD1. Per germline, CDR1 MNHEY and CDR2 SMNVEV (reference sequence). The V gene end was trimmed by 6 bases and the J gene end by 7 bases; junction bases not matched to a gene: 8. The CDR3 is made up of 15 amino acids. The CDR3: CASSSGTGRNSPLHF. The CDR3 bases are TGTGCCAGCAGCTCCGGGACAGGCCGAAATTCACCCCTCCACTTT.

The CDR3 region is CASSPSALLRAEQFF. As DNA, the CDR3 is TGTGCCAGCAGCCCTTCAGCGTTACTGAGGGCTGAGCAGTTCTTC. This sequence joins TRBV5-6 and TRBJ2-1; maybe TRBD2 (5 bases). Germline CDR1 and CDR2: SGHDT and YYEEEE. Trimming pared 4 bases from V and 9 bases from J, leaving 20 bases between. The CDR3 extends over 15 amino acids. Supplemented by reference TRBV5-6 and TRBJ2-1, the full variable domain reads DAGVTQSPTHLIKTRGQQVTLRCSPKSGHDTVSWYQQALGQGPQFIFQYYEEEERQRGNFPDRFSGHQFPNYSSELNVNALLLGDSALYLCASSPSALLRAEQFFGPGTRLTVL.

The chain uses TRBV5-4 and TRBJ2-1; TRBD2 might be the D (5 bases). Germline CDR1 SGHNT, CDR2 YYREEE (reference sequence). The CDR3 length is 15 residues. The V end lost 0 bases, the J end lost 7 bases, and 14 bases lay between the germline ends. This CDR3 is CASSLELLGRNEQFF. The CDR3, as DNA: TGTGCCAGCAGCTTGGAGCTACTAGGTAGAAATGAGCAGTTCTTC.

V and J are TRBV18 and TRBJ2-5; TRBD1 is a possible D gene (5 bases). The CDR3 is made up of 14 amino acids. From germline, CDR1 is KGHSH and CDR2 LQKENI. Deletions cut 5 bases from V and 5 bases from J, with 15 bases between. The CDR3 DNA reads as TGTGCCAGCTCATCCTATTCAGGGAAGGAGACCCAGTACTTC. This gives the protein CASSSYSGKETQYF. Full variable domain (missing parts from reference TRBV18 and TRBJ2-5): NAGVMQNPRHLVRRRGQEARLRCSPMKGHSHVYWYRQLPEEGLKFMVYLQKENIIDESGMPKERFSAEFPKEGPSILRIQQVVRGDSAAYFCASSSYSGKETQYFGPGTRLLVL.

The CDR3 DNA reads as TGTGCCAGCAGACCAGGACAGTTCCAACAGTCGCCGAATGAAAAACTGTTTTTT. It specifies CASRPGQFQQSPNEKLFF. V gene TRBV11-2 combines with J gene TRBJ1-4; D is perhaps TRBD1 (6 bases). Trimming left V 6 bases short and J 5 bases short, with 25 bases between. Germline loops: CDR1 SGHAT, CDR2 FQNNGV. This CDR3 has 18 residues.

The V and J genes are TRBV5-1 and TRBJ2-3; perhaps TRBD1 as D (5 bases). V was shortened by 0 bases and J by 6 bases, with 11 bases between the two germline ends. This CDR3 is built from 14 residues. CDR1 and CDR2 from the germline V gene are SGHRS and YFSETQ. CDR3 sequence: CASSLGSNRDTQYF. In DNA, the CDR3 is TGCGCCAGCAGCTTGGGGTCAAACAGGGATACGCAGTATTTT.

The rearrangement uses TRBV7-2 and TRBJ1-5; D remains unclear. Germline CDR1 SGHTA, CDR2 FQGNSA. V was shortened by 1 base and J by 2 bases, with 15 bases between the two germline ends. This CDR3 spans 17 amino acids. As DNA, the CDR3 is TGTGCCAGCAGCTTAGGGGCGGGAATGAGCGGCAATCAGCCCCAGCATTTT. Translating gives CASSLGAGMSGNQPQHF.